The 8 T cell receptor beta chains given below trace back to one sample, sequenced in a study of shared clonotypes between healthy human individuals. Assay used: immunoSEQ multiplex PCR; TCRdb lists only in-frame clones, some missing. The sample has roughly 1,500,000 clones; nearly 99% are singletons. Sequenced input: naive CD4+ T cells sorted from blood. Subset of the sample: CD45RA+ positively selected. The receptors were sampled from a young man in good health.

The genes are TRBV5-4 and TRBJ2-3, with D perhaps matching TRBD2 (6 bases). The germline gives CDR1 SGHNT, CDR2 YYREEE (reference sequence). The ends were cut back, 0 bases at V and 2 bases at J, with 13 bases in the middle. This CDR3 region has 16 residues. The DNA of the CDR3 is TGTGCCAGCAGCTTGGAATATAGCGGAGACACAGATACGCAGTATTTT. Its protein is CASSLEYSGDTDTQYF. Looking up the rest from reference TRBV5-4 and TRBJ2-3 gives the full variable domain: ETGVTQSPTHLIKTRGQQVTLRCSSQSGHNTVSWYQQALGQGPQFIFQYYREEENGRGNFPPRFSGLQFPNYSSELNVNALELDDSALYLCASSLEYSGDTDTQYFGPGTRLTVL.

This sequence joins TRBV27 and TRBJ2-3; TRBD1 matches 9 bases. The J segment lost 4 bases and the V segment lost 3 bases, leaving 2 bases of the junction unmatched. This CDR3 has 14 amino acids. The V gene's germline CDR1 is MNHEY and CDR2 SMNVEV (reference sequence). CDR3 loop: CASSFTGGPDTQYF. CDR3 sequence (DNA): TGTGCCAGCAGTTTTACAGGGGGCCCAGATACGCAGTATTTT.

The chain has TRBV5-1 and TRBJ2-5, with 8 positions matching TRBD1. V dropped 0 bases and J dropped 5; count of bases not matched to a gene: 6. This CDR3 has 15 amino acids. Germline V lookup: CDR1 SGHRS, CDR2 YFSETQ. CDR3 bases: TGCGCCAGCAGCTTGGTGGCAGGGGGCAGTGAGACCCAGTACTTC. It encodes CASSLVAGGSETQYF.

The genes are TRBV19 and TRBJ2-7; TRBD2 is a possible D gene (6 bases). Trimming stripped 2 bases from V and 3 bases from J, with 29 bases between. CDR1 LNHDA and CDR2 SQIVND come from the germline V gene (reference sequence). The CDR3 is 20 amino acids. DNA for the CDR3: TGTGCCAGTAGTATATCCTCGTTGGGGGGACTGGTTCAAGGCCTCTACGAGCAGTACTTC. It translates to CASSISSLGGLVQGLYEQYF.

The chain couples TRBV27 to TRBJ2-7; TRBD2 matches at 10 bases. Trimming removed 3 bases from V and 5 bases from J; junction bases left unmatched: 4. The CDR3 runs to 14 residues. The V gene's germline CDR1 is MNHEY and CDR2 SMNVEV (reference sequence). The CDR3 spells CASSFTSGTDEQYF. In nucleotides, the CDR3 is TGTGCCAGCAGTTTCACTAGCGGGACAGACGAGCAGTACTTC.

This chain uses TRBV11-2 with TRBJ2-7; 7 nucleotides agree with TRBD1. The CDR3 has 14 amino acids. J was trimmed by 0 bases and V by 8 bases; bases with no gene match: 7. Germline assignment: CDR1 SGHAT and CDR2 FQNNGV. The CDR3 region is CASRDRTASYEQYF. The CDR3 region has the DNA TGTGCCAGCCGGGACAGAACCGCCTCCTACGAGCAGTACTTC.

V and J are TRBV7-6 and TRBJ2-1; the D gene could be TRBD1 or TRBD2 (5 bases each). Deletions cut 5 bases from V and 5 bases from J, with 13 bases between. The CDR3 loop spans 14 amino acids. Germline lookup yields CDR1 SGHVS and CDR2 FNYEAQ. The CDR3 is CASSPGTQNNEQFF. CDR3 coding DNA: TGTGCCAGCAGCCCCGGGACCCAGAACAATGAGCAGTTCTTC. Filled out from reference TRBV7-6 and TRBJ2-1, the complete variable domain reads GAGVSQSPRYKVTKRGQDVALRCDPISGHVSLYWYRQALGQGPEFLTYFNYEAQQDKSGLPNDRFSAERPEGSISTLTIQRTEQRDSAMYRCASSPGTQNNEQFFGPGTRLTVL.

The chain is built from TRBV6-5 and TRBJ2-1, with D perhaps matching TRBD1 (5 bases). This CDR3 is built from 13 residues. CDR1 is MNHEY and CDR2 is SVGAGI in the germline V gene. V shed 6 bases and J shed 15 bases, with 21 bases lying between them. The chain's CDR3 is CASSPSRWGVSFF. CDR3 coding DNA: TGTGCCAGCAGCCCATCCAGGTGGGGCGTTTCGTTCTTC.